This record concerns one T cell receptor (beta chain) sequence. In germline, CDR1 is MGHDK, CDR2 SYGVNS. Unmatched junction bases numbered 5, after V lost 3 bases and J lost 3 bases. There are 15 residues in the CDR3. In the source study's methods: Amplification with reference gene primers provided the estimates of nucleated cell counts. The assay was immunoSEQ multiplex PCR, and TCRdb's table has in-frame clones only and misses some. The V and J calls and clone size come from that table; D and trimming were worked out from the DNA. Here the sample spans about 150,000 clones, roughly four fifths being singletons. These data come from a study of blood T cell repertoires in COVID-19. Overall study: The samples span acute and convalescent COVID-19 from the United States, Italy and Spain. In each case, the material was cDNA or gDNA derived from T cells, B-cell-depleted T cells, or PBMCs.

The receptor comes from a man at least 80 years old with acute or convalescent COVID-19. The chain has TRBV25-1 and TRBJ1-2, with TRBD1 identical over 9 bases. The specimen was peripheral blood. CDR3 sequence (DNA): TGTGCCAGCAGTGACCCGGACAGGGGTGACTATGGCTACACCTTC. Translating gives CASSDPDRGDYGYTF.